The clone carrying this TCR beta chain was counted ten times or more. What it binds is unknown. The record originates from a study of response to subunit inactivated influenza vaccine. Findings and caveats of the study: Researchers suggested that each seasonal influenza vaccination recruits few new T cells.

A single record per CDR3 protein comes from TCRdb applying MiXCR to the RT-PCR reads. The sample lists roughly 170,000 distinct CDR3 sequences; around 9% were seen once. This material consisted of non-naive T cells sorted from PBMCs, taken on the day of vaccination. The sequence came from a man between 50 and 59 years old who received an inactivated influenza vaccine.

In DNA, the CDR3 is TGTGCCAGCAGTCCCCCCTCCGGGACAGGCTCCTACAATGAGCAGTTCTTC. Its protein product is CASSPPSGTGSYNEQFF. V gene TRBV27 combines with J gene TRBJ2-1; 8 bases align to TRBD1. CDR1 is MNHEY and CDR2 is SMNVEV in the germline V gene (reference sequence). The CDR3 totals 17 residues. V shed 5 bases, J shed 0 bases, and the junction held 9 bases outside the gene matches.